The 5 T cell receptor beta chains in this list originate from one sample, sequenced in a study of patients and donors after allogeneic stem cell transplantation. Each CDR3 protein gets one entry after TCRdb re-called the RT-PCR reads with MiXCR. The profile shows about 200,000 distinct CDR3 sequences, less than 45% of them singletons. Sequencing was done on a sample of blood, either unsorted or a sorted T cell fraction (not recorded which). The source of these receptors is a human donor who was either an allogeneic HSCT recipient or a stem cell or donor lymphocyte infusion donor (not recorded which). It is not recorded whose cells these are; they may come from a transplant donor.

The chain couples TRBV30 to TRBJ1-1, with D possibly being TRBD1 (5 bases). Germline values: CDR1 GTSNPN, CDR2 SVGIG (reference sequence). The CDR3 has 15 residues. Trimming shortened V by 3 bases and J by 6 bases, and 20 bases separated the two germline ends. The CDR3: CAWSLPGGSNSEAFF. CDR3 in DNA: TGTGCCTGGAGCCTGCCCGGGGGGTCAAACTCTGAAGCTTTCTTT. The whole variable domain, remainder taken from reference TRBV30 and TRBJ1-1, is SQTIHQWPATLVQPVGSPLSLECTVEGTSNPNLYWYRQAAGRGLQLLFYSVGIGQISSEVPQNLSASRPQDRQFILSSKKLLLSDSGFYLCAWSLPGGSNSEAFFGQGTRLTVV.

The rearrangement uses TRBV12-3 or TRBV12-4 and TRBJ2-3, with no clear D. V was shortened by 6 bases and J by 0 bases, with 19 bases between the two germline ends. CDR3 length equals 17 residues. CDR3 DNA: TGTGCCAGCAGCCCCTTTTTGTCATCTGCTAGCACAGATACGCAGTATTTT. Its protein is CASSPFLSSASTDTQYF.

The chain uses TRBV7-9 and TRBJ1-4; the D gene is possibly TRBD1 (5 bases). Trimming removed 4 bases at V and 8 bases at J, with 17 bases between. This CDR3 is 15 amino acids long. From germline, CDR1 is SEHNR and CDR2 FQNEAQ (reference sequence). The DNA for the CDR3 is TGTGCCAGCAGCTCCCTGACAGACGGCGGGGAAAAACTGTTTTTT. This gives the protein CASSSLTDGGEKLFF. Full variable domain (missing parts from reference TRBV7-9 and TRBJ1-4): DTGVSQNPRHKITKRGQNVTFRCDPISEHNRLYWYRQTLGQGPEFLTYFQNEAQLEKSRLLSDRFSAERPKGSFSTLEIQRTEQGDSAMYLCASSSLTDGGEKLFFGSGTQLSVL.

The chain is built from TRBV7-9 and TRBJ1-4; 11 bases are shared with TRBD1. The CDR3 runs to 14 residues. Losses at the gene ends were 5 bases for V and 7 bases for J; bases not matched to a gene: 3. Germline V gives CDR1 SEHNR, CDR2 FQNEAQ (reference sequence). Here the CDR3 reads CASSLGTGGEKLFF. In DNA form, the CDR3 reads TGTGCCAGCAGCCTCGGGACAGGGGGTGAAAAACTGTTTTTT. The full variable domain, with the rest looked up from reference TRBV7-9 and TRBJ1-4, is DTGVSQNPRHKITKRGQNVTFRCDPISEHNRLYWYRQTLGQGPEFLTYFQNEAQLEKSRLLSDRFSAERPKGSFSTLEIQRTEQGDSAMYLCASSLGTGGEKLFFGSGTQLSVL.

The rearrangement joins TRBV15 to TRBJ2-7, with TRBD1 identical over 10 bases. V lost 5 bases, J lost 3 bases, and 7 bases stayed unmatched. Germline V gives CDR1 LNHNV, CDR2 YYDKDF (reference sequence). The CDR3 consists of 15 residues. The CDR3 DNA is TGTGCCACCAGCTACCAGACAGGGGGCAACTACGAGCAGTACTTC. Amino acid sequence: CATSYQTGGNYEQYF.